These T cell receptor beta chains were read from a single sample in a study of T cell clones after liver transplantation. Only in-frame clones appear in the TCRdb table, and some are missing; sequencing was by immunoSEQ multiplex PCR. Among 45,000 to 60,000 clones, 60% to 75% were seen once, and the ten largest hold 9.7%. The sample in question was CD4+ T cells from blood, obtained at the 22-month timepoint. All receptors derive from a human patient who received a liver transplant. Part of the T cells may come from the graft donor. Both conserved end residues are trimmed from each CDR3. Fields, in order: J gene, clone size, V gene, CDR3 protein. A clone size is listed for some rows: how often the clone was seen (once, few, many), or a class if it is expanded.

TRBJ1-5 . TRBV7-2 ASSADSGGNQPQH
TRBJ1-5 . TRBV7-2 ASSLEGGGQPQH
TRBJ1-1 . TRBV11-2 ASSQRGNTEAF
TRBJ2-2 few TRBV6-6 ASSPGQRTGELF
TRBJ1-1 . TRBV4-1 ASSQQGRTEAF
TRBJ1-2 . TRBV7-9 ASSMRLAGYT
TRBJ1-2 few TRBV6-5 ASSYDGKGVGYT
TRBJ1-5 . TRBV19 ASSMGYGQPQH
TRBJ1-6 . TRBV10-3 AISETAGGNSPLH
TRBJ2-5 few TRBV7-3 ASSLAGGETQY
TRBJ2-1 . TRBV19 ASSVGTSGNEQF
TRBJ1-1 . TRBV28 ASRSDLEAF
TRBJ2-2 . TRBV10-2 ASSETSGDTGELF
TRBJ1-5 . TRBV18 ASSPAPGRGNQPQH